This T cell receptor (beta chain) was sequenced in a study of blood T cell repertoires in COVID-19. In germline, CDR1 is MNHEY, CDR2 SVGAGI. The CDR3 extends over 15 amino acids. With 7 bases clipped from V and 6 bases from J, the junction kept 9 bases outside the gene matches. The method was immunoSEQ multiplex PCR; TCRdb's version includes in-frame clones alone and lacks a portion of them. The sample holds a few hundred thousand clones, less than 95% seen once. The sample was PBMCs or T cells enriched from blood (not recorded which). This chain joins TRBV6-5 and TRBJ2-1; 10 bases are a match to TRBD2. This sequence originates from a man younger than 35 who had recovered from COVID-19. CDR3 region: CASIPTSGFSNEQFF. CDR3 DNA sequence: TGTGCCAGCATCCCGACTAGCGGGTTTTCCAATGAGCAGTTCTTC.